A selection of T cell receptor beta chains follows, all from one sample in a study of vaccination and CD4 T cells after COVID-19. Each CDR3 protein gets one entry after TCRdb re-called the PCR reads with MiXCR. The sample consists of around 7,100 distinct CDR3 sequences, approximately 73% of them appearing once. The antigens for these receptors are not known. The source material was CD4+ T cells from blood, cultured in vitro. The receptor source for this set is a human donor who had recovered from COVID-19. The CDR3 runs from the conserved cysteine through the conserved F or W.

j_call,v_call,cdr3_aa
TRBJ1-5,TRBV21-1,CASSKGGCQPQHF
TRBJ1-2,TRBV6-2/TRBV6-3,CASSSLYRGTGYTF
TRBJ1-5,TRBV19,CASSIGDRGSNQPQHF
TRBJ2-7,TRBV6-1,CASRGKAYEQYF
TRBJ1-5,TRBV27,CASSPGDRGSNQPQHF
TRBJ2-3,TRBV7-8,CASSLRQSTDTQYF
TRBJ1-2,TRBV19,CASNRPGQGNYGYTF
TRBJ2-7,TRBV7-9,CASSSIRGGDAYEQYF
TRBJ1-1,TRBV7-2,CASSQGWGRGTEAFF
TRBJ2-7,TRBV20-1,CSASPSGRAVYEQYF
TRBJ2-7,TRBV5-1,CASSLGSPGQGMHEQYF
TRBJ1-6,TRBV5-1,CASSRQQGASYNSPLHF